Listed here are 31 T cell receptor beta chains from one sample, sequenced in a study of blood T cells in healthy people across ages. A sample-barcoded 5' primer and a J-beta primer mix were used in a second PCR of roughly 7 to 11 cycles. TCRdb re-analysed the 5' RACE reads in MiXCR, keeping a single row per CDR3 protein. The sample contains 980,000 or so distinct CDR3 sequences, 40% to 60% of which appear only once. Sequenced input: blood. Every receptor here comes from a man younger than 40 in good health.

The chain is built from TRBV12-3 or TRBV12-4 and TRBJ2-2; 9 bases agree with TRBD1. The CDR3 is 16 amino acids. Unmatched junction bases numbered 11, after V lost 5 bases and J lost 7 bases. CDR3 loop: CASSQQGALRSGELFF. Written as DNA, the CDR3 is TGTGCCAGCAGTCAACAGGGGGCGCTGAGGAGCGGGGAGCTGTTTTTT.

The rearrangement uses TRBV4-3 and TRBJ2-5; D possibly corresponds to TRBD2 (5 bases). The J call may be in error: the DNA end matches TRBJ2-7 better. The length of the CDR3 is 15 residues. The V gene's germline CDR1 is LGHNA and CDR2 YSLEER. CDR3 sequence (DNA): TGCGCCAGCAGCCACCGGACTGAACGGATGTACGAGCAGTACTTC. It yields the protein CASSHRTERMYEQYF.

The chain combines TRBV7-2 with TRBJ2-3; 7 bases line up with TRBD2. Germline V gene sequence: CDR1 SGHTA, CDR2 FQGNSA. Losses at the gene ends were 11 bases for V and 5 bases for J; bases not matched to a gene: 7. This CDR3 has 12 amino acids. CDR3 amino acids: CAVSGDLDTQYF. DNA for the CDR3: TGTGCCGTCAGCGGGGACTTAGATACGCAGTATTTT. Complete variable domain (other parts from reference TRBV7-2 and TRBJ2-3): GAGVSQSPSNKVTEKGKDVELRCDPISGHTALYWYRQSLGQGLEFLIYFQGNSAPDKSGLPSDRFSAERTGGSVSTLTIQRTQQEDSAVYLCAVSGDLDTQYFGPGTRLTVL.

Note on this clonotype: This may come from a read error, since a much larger clone is one base off. The chain uses TRBV28 and TRBJ1-2, with D maybe TRBD1 (5 bases). This CDR3 has 13 residues. Looked up from germline, CDR1 is MDHEN and CDR2 is SYDVKM. The chain's CDR3 is CAGSVRGADGYTF. DNA of the CDR3: TGTGCCGGCAGTGTACGCGGGGCTGATGGCTACACCTTC.

V is TRBV27 and J is TRBJ2-3; perhaps D is TRBD1 or TRBD2 (5 bases each). The CDR3 runs 14 residues. V gave up 5 bases and J gave up 4 bases, with 13 bases separating them. The germline V gene encodes CDR1 MNHEY and CDR2 SMNVEV (reference sequence). CDR3 nucleotide sequence: TGTGCCAGCAGTCGGAGAGGGGCAGCAGATACGCAGTATTTT. This codes for CASSRRGAADTQYF.

This clonotype turned up a few times. This sequence joins TRBV9 and TRBJ1-2, with TRBD1 matching over 8 bases. CDR1 is SGDLS, CDR2 YYNGEE, per germline. The CDR3 length is 14 residues. With V trimmed by 6 bases and J by 2 bases, 6 bases remained unmatched. As DNA, the CDR3 is TGTGCCAGCAACCCAGGGGGCGAGAACTATGGCTACACCTTC. Its protein is CASNPGGENYGYTF.

In its sample, this clonotype was seen a few times. The chain uses TRBV7-2 and TRBJ2-3; perhaps TRBD1 as D (5 bases). Trimming cost V 1 base and J 4 bases, with 12 bases left between them. CDR1 is SGHTA and CDR2 is FQGNSA in the germline V gene. The CDR3 totals 15 residues. This CDR3 is CASSLGTIRADTQYF. As DNA, the CDR3 is TGTGCCAGCAGCTTAGGGACAATAAGGGCAGATACGCAGTATTTT. Full variable domain (outside the CDR3, taken from reference TRBV7-2 and TRBJ2-3): GAGVSQSPSNKVTEKGKDVELRCDPISGHTALYWYRQSLGQGLEFLIYFQGNSAPDKSGLPSDRFSAERTGGSVSTLTIQRTQQEDSAVYLCASSLGTIRADTQYFGPGTRLTVL.

This chain connects TRBV30 to TRBJ2-7; TRBD1 agrees at 8 bases. Germline V gene data show CDR1 as GTSNPN and CDR2 as SVGIG (reference sequence). The CDR3 runs to 14 residues. Trimming removed 3 bases from V and 0 bases from J; junction bases left unmatched: 4. CDR3 nucleotides: TGTGCCTGGAGGGGGGACAGGTTCTCCTACGAGCAGTACTTC. This codes for CAWRGDRFSYEQYF.

The V gene is TRBV29-1, the J gene TRBJ2-7; either TRBD1 or TRBD2 may supply D (5 bases each). Germline CDR1 SQVTM, CDR2 ANQGSEA. V dropped 2 bases and J dropped 1 base, with 12 bases sitting between them. The length of the CDR3 is 14 residues. The CDR3, as DNA: TGCAGCGTTGAAACGGCAGGGACGTCCTACGAGCAGTACTTC. It specifies CSVETAGTSYEQYF.

V gene TRBV3-1 combines with J gene TRBJ1-4, with D possibly matching TRBD1 (5 bases). This CDR3 comprises 14 residues. Trimming took off 8 bases at V and 6 bases at J, with 16 bases between the two ends. Germline CDR1 LGHDT, CDR2 YNNKEL (reference sequence). CDR3 coding DNA: TGTGCCAGCCAGTCACGGGGGTCGGATGAAAAACTGTTTTTT. Residues: CASQSRGSDEKLFF.

This sequence joins TRBV7-2 and TRBJ2-4; tentative D call: TRBD1 (6 bases). The germline V and J ends were trimmed by 5 bases and 1 base, with 9 bases remaining between them. The CDR3 consists of 14 residues. Germline V gives CDR1 SGHTA, CDR2 FQGNSA. CDR3 residues: CASSKQGAKNIQYF. The CDR3, as DNA: TGTGCCAGCAGCAAACAGGGTGCCAAAAACATTCAGTACTTC.

The chain is built from TRBV7-2 and TRBJ1-6; D is undetermined. The germline V and J ends were trimmed by 2 bases and 9 bases, with 20 bases remaining between them. Germline values: CDR1 SGHTA, CDR2 FQGNSA. This CDR3 spans 17 amino acids. The CDR3 DNA is TGTGCCAGCAGCTTAAAAGTTGTATCCACATCAAGTTCACCCCTCCACTTT. Translating gives CASSLKVVSTSSSPLHF.

This sequence joins TRBV5-6 and TRBJ1-1; tentatively, D is TRBD1 (6 bases). The CDR3 is 16 amino acids. Trimming cost V 4 bases and J 0 bases, with 16 bases left between them. Germline V gene data show CDR1 as SGHDT and CDR2 as YYEEEE. The CDR3 loop is CASSVPTGGLNTEAFF. The CDR3 DNA reads TGTGCCAGCAGCGTACCGACAGGAGGCTTGAACACTGAAGCTTTCTTT. Combining the CDR3 with reference TRBV5-6 and TRBJ1-1 gives the whole variable domain DAGVTQSPTHLIKTRGQQVTLRCSPKSGHDTVSWYQQALGQGPQFIFQYYEEEERQRGNFPDRFSGHQFPNYSSELNVNALLLGDSALYLCASSVPTGGLNTEAFFGQGTRLTVV.

This clonotype was counted a few times. The J gene is TRBJ2-7, the V gene TRBV6-1; 7 bases agree with TRBD1. CDR3 length: 14 amino acids. In germline, CDR1 is MNHNS, CDR2 SASEGT. Trimming removed 3 bases from V and 4 bases from J; junction bases left unmatched: 6. The CDR3 loop reads CASSDTGTEYEQYF. CDR3 coding DNA: TGTGCCAGCAGTGATACCGGGACAGAATACGAGCAGTACTTC.

The V and J genes are TRBV29-1 and TRBJ1-2, with TRBD1 identical over 9 bases. Germline-derived CDR1 and CDR2 are SQVTM and ANQGSEA. The ends lost 8 bases at V and 11 bases at J; junction bases unmatched: 12. This CDR3 spans 12 amino acids. CDR3 DNA sequence: TGCAGCACCTCTCCGGAACAGGGGGCGTACACCTTC. It encodes CSTSPEQGAYTF. The complete variable domain, with remaining parts taken from reference TRBV29-1 and TRBJ1-2, reads SAVISQKPSRDICQRGTSLTIQCQVDSQVTMMFWYRQQPGQSLTLIATANQGSEATYESGFVIDKFPISRPNLTFSTLTVSNMSPEDSSIYLCSTSPEQGAYTFGSGTRLTVV.

This clonotype was picked up many times. V usage is TRBV12-3 or TRBV12-4 and J usage is TRBJ2-1; no firm D call. The CDR3 length is 16 residues. The ends were cut back, 6 bases at V and 2 bases at J, with 17 bases in the middle. For the CDR3, the DNA is TGTGCCAGCAGCCCCATAATCGATAGCACCTACAATGAGCAGTTCTTC. This gives the protein CASSPIIDSTYNEQFF.

V gene TRBV5-1 combines with J gene TRBJ1-1; D gene ambiguous. Germline loops: CDR1 SGHRS, CDR2 YFSETQ. V lost 4 bases to trimming and J lost 1 base, with 14 bases between them. The CDR3 is 15 amino acids. As DNA, the CDR3 is TGCGCCAGCAGCACCGGGCAGGTTACGAACACTGAAGCTTTCTTT. Protein product: CASSTGQVTNTEAFF.

The chain employs TRBV20-1 and TRBJ2-1, with a possible D match to TRBD2 (5 bases). Trimming cost V 0 bases and J 4 bases, with 10 bases left between them. Germline assignment: CDR1 DFQATT and CDR2 SNEGSKA (reference sequence). This CDR3 region has 14 residues. CDR3: CSARDSGPYNEQFF. CDR3 bases: TGCAGTGCTAGAGACAGCGGCCCTTACAATGAGCAGTTCTTC.

This sequence joins TRBV10-3 and TRBJ2-6, with a tentative D call TRBD2 (6 bases). The CDR3 is 17 residues long. The V and J ends lost 6 bases and 0 bases respectively, with 15 bases between them. The germline V gene encodes CDR1 ENHRY and CDR2 SYGVKD. The CDR3 spells CAISRSGAPSGANVLTF. The CDR3 DNA is TGTGCCATCAGCCGTAGCGGCGCCCCCTCTGGGGCCAACGTCCTGACTTTC.

CDR3 amino acids: CASSQWRDSNQPQHF. The DNA of the CDR3 is TGTGCCAGCAGCCAATGGAGGGATAGCAATCAGCCCCAGCATTTT. The rearrangement joins TRBV16 to TRBJ1-5; no firm D call. The CDR3 has 15 amino acids. From germline, CDR1 is KGHSY and CDR2 FQNENV. Trimming removed 1 base from V and 0 bases from J, with 7 bases in between.

This clonotype has more than one count but fewer than ten. The J gene is TRBJ2-7, the V gene TRBV12-3 or TRBV12-4; 7 bases are shared with TRBD1. The ends lost 8 bases at V and 6 bases at J; junction bases unmatched: 13. The CDR3 totals 14 residues. In nucleotides, the CDR3 is TGTGCCAGCTCCGGTCCGGGACAGACCTCCGAGCAGTACTTC. Translation: CASSGPGQTSEQYF.

This clonotype has at least ten counts. The V call is TRBV10-3, the J call TRBJ2-5; tentatively, D is TRBD1 (5 bases). Germline values: CDR1 ENHRY, CDR2 SYGVKD. CDR3 length: 13 amino acids. V lost 6 bases to trimming and J lost 3 bases, with 11 bases between them. The CDR3 DNA sequence: TGTGCCATCAGCTTGACAGTCGAAGAGACCCAGTACTTC. Residues: CAISLTVEETQYF.

The sample holds a few counts of this clonotype. The chain uses TRBV7-2 and TRBJ2-3; a possible D gene is TRBD2 (7 bases). CDR3 length equals 15 residues. CDR1 and CDR2 from the germline V gene are SGHTA and FQGNSA. V lost 8 bases and J 1 base, leaving 16 bases between the germline ends. The CDR3 DNA is TGTGCCAGCGCTTTATGGGGGGGCCGCACAGATACGCAGTATTTT. The encoded protein is CASALWGGRTDTQYF.

This clonotype appeared many times. CDR3 in amino acids: CASSIRDGSRSPLHF. The CDR3 region has the DNA TGCGCCAGCAGCATCCGGGACGGTTCCAGGTCACCCCTCCACTTT. This rearrangement joins TRBV5-1 to TRBJ1-6; tentative D call: TRBD1 (5 bases). The germline V gene encodes CDR1 SGHRS and CDR2 YFSETQ. Trimming removed 4 bases at V and 10 bases at J, with 18 bases between. The CDR3 is made up of 15 amino acids.

This sequence joins TRBV3-1 and TRBJ2-4; perhaps D is TRBD1 or TRBD2 (5 bases each). The CDR3 sequence is 17 residues long. V was cut by 1 base and J by 4 bases, with 17 bases left in between. The germline gives CDR1 LGHDT, CDR2 YNNKEL (reference sequence). CDR3 in DNA: TGTGCCAGCAGCCAAGGCTCGGGACCCCGGGGAAAAAACATTCAGTACTTC. It specifies CASSQGSGPRGKNIQYF. The whole variable domain, filled in from reference TRBV3-1 and TRBJ2-4, reads DTAVSQTPKYLVTQMGNDKSIKCEQNLGHDTMYWYKQDSKKFLKIMFSYNNKELIINETVPNRFSPKSPDKAHLNLHINSLELGDSAVYFCASSQGSGPRGKNIQYFGAGTRLSVL.

The V call is TRBV6-2 or TRBV6-3, the J call TRBJ2-5, with D perhaps being TRBD1 or TRBD2 (5 bases each). This CDR3 spans 14 amino acids. Germline CDR1 reads MNHEY; CDR2 reads SVGEGT. V was cut by 2 bases and J by 1 base, with 8 bases left in between. CDR3 protein: CASSYGTVQETQYF. CDR3 coding DNA: TGTGCCAGCAGTTACGGGACGGTCCAAGAGACCCAGTACTTC.

Regarding this clonotype: The junction departs from the called germline gene at one end, perhaps through a read error. V usage is TRBV5-1 and J usage is TRBJ2-3, with a weak D call TRBD2 (6 bases). CDR1 SGHRS and CDR2 YFSETQ come from the germline V gene. The CDR3 length is 13 residues. CDR3 loop: CASGSGSTDTRYF. The CDR3 bases are TGCGCCAGCGGTAGCGGAAGCACAGATACGCGGTATTTT.

The table lists this clonotype with a few counts. The chain has TRBV9 and TRBJ2-7, with D tentatively TRBD1 (5 bases). V dropped 3 bases and J dropped 3 bases, with 13 bases sitting between them. The germline CDR1 and CDR2 sequences are SGDLS and YYNGEE. The CDR3 has 14 residues. The CDR3 sequence is CASSALGQGYEQYF. In DNA form, the CDR3 reads TGTGCCAGCAGCGCCCTCGGCCAGGGCTACGAGCAGTACTTC.

This chain connects TRBV7-2 to TRBJ1-2, with 7 bases lining up with TRBD1. V lost 5 bases to trimming and J lost 4 bases; unmatched junction nucleotides: 7. The CDR3 is 14 residues long. CDR1 and CDR2 from the germline V gene are SGHTA and FQGNSA. The CDR3 spells CASSREGQLYGYTF. Written as DNA, the CDR3 is TGTGCCAGCAGCAGAGAGGGACAGCTCTATGGCTACACCTTC.

Comment on this clonotype: Relative to the germline gene, one junction end is altered; a read error may explain this. V usage is TRBV29-1 and J usage is TRBJ1-2, with a possible D match to TRBD1 (5 bases). The V gene's germline CDR1 is SQVTM and CDR2 ANQGSEA. The CDR3 has 13 residues. CDR3 loop: CNVGGGVFSGYTF. CDR3 in DNA: TGCAACGTTGGCGGGGGAGTCTTCTCTGGCTACACCTTC.

The genes are TRBV6-6 and TRBJ2-7, with D possibly TRBD2 on 5 matching bases. Germline assignment: CDR1 MNHNY and CDR2 SVGAGI (reference sequence). The CDR3 contains 12 residues. The V gene lost 2 bases and the J gene lost 7 bases, with 9 bases spanning the gap. The CDR3 bases are TGTGCCAGCAGTTACAGGGAGTTGGAGCAGTACTTC. Amino acid sequence: CASSYRELEQYF.